The entry that follows covers one TCR beta chain sequence. Its matching antigen is unknown. These data come from a study of CD8 T cells in ankylosing spondylitis. Findings of the study overall: Some of the motif variants had earlier been found in reactive arthritis patients' fluid and blood. A TCR beta motif of about 8 highly homologous variants seemed to mark ankylosing spondylitis blood.

The length of the CDR3 is 14 residues. The germline gives CDR1 SGHRS, CDR2 YFSETQ. V gave up 2 bases and J gave up 1 base, with 7 bases separating them. TCRdb reprocessed the 5' RACE reads with MiXCR, giving one entry per CDR3 protein. The table has a few hundred thousand distinct CDR3 sequences, more than 15% seen once. Input material: blood, either unsorted or a sorted T cell fraction (not recorded which). V and J are TRBV5-1 and TRBJ2-1, with D perhaps TRBD2 (6 bases). The clonotype was recovered from a male donor with ankylosing spondylitis. CDR3 nucleotide sequence: TGCGCCAGCAGCTTTGCGGGGTCCTACAATGAGCAGTTCTTC. Translating it yields CASSFAGSYNEQFF.